This entry lists 29 T cell receptor beta chains sequenced from one sample in a study of T cell responses to AZD1222 COVID-19 vaccine. Clones were sequenced by immunoSEQ multiplex PCR, and TCRdb holds only the in-frame ones, with some missing. Here the sample spans 150,000 to 200,000 clones, about 91% being singletons. Sequences were derived from peripheral blood, sampled 28 days after the second AZD1222 dose. These receptors were collected from an adult who received the AZD1222 COVID-19 vaccine.

J is TRBJ2-3 and V is TRBV12-3 or TRBV12-4; D unclear. Deletions cut 3 bases from V and 6 bases from J, with 10 bases between. This CDR3 region has 13 residues. CDR3: CASSFPQGDTQYF. In nucleotides, the CDR3 is TGTGCCAGCAGTTTTCCCCAAGGGGATACGCAGTATTTT.

The chain combines TRBV30 with TRBJ2-1, with D possibly TRBD2 on 6 matching bases. Germline assignment: CDR1 GTSNPN and CDR2 SVGIG (reference sequence). The V end lost 2 bases, the J end lost 3 bases, and 11 bases lay between the germline ends. The CDR3 extends over 14 amino acids. CDR3: CAWSLGGIYNEQFF. The CDR3 coding sequence is TGTGCCTGGAGTCTTGGGGGGATCTACAATGAGCAGTTCTTC.

V is TRBV6-5 and J is TRBJ2-2, with D maybe TRBD2 (5 bases). There are 16 residues in the CDR3. Trimming removed 0 bases from V and 0 bases from J, with 8 bases in between. CDR1 and CDR2 from the germline V gene are MNHEY and SVGAGI. The DNA for the CDR3 is TGTGCCAGCAGTTACTCCGGAGCGGCGAACACCGGGGAGCTGTTTTTT. Translation gives CASSYSGAANTGELFF.

The rearrangement links TRBV6-1 to TRBJ2-3, with TRBD2 as a possible D gene (6 bases). This CDR3 contains 15 residues. Germline-derived CDR1 and CDR2 are MNHNS and SASEGT. V lost 1 base, J lost 3 bases, and 11 bases lay in between. The CDR3 region has the DNA TGTGCCAGCAGTGAAGAAGGGCGGGGTACAGATACGCAGTATTTT. Translated: CASSEEGRGTDTQYF.

The rearrangement links TRBV9 to TRBJ1-2; TRBD1 aligns across 9 bases. With V trimmed by 0 bases and J by 6 bases, 18 bases remained unmatched. The CDR3 loop spans 19 amino acids. The germline V gene has CDR1 SGDLS and CDR2 YYNGEE. CDR3 bases: TGTGCCAGCAGCGTAGATCGGACAGGGGCCGATCCCTTAAACAATGGCTACACCTTC. As protein: CASSVDRTGADPLNNGYTF.

The CDR3 here is CASSLDSGDTGELFF. The DNA of the CDR3 is TGTGCCAGCAGCTTAGATTCAGGCGACACCGGGGAGCTGTTTTTT. The chain links TRBV11-2 to TRBJ2-2, with D uncertain. Germline V gene data show CDR1 as SGHAT and CDR2 as FQNNGV. The V end was cut by 0 bases, the J end by 3 bases, with 8 bases between. This CDR3 spans 15 amino acids.

The chain has TRBV11-2 and TRBJ2-1; D is perhaps TRBD2 (6 bases). The CDR3 spans 17 residues. Per germline, CDR1 SGHAT and CDR2 FQNNGV. The V end was cut by 6 bases, the J end by 3 bases, with 21 bases between. The CDR3 loop reads CASRTRGWRDRYNEQFF. As DNA, the CDR3 is TGTGCCAGCAGAACTAGGGGTTGGCGGGACCGCTACAATGAGCAGTTCTTC. The full variable domain, its missing parts supplied by reference TRBV11-2 and TRBJ2-1, is EAGVAQSPRYKIIEKRQSVAFWCNPISGHATLYWYQQILGQGPKLLIQFQNNGVVDDSQLPKDRFSAERLKGVDSTLKIQPAKLEDSAVYLCASRTRGWRDRYNEQFFGPGTRLTVL.

The chain recombines TRBV7-9 with TRBJ2-1, with 8 bases aligning to TRBD2. CDR1 is SEHNR and CDR2 is FQNEAQ in the germline V gene (reference sequence). This CDR3 comprises 14 residues. V gave up 4 bases and J gave up 4 bases; unmatched junction bases: 3. The CDR3 DNA reads as TGTGCCAGCAGCTCCTCGGGGGGGTACAATGAGCAGTTCTTC. Translating gives CASSSSGGYNEQFF.

This chain links TRBV12-3 or TRBV12-4 with TRBJ1-5; 7 positions agree with TRBD1. The J segment lost 6 bases and the V segment lost 5 bases, leaving 4 bases of the junction unmatched. The CDR3 extends over 13 amino acids. The CDR3 sequence: CASSTTGFQPQHF. The CDR3 nucleotides read TGTGCCAGCAGTACGACAGGGTTTCAGCCCCAGCATTTT.

This chain joins TRBV27 and TRBJ2-3, with 7 bases that match TRBD2. The CDR3 sequence is 14 residues long. The V gene end was trimmed by 5 bases and the J gene end by 4 bases; junction bases not matched to a gene: 6. Per the germline V gene, CDR1 is MNHEY and CDR2 is SMNVEV (reference sequence). CDR3 coding DNA: TGTGCCAGCAGTAGGACTAGTGGGTCAGATACGCAGTATTTT. It codes for CASSRTSGSDTQYF.

The chain joins TRBV18 to TRBJ2-3, with D maybe TRBD2 (7 bases). This CDR3 has 15 amino acids. V gave up 4 bases and J gave up 2 bases, with 13 bases separating them. CDR1 is KGHSH, CDR2 LQKENI, per germline. DNA for the CDR3: TGTGCCAGCTCACAACTAGGGGGGGACACAGATACGCAGTATTTT. As protein: CASSQLGGDTDTQYF.

The chain links TRBV2 to TRBJ1-2; D is unresolved. CDR1 is SNHLY and CDR2 is FYNNEI in the germline V gene. The CDR3 covers 15 residues. Trimming left V 2 bases short and J 7 bases short, with 17 bases between. The CDR3 protein is CASSEIGQARGGYTF. The CDR3 region has the DNA TGTGCCAGCAGTGAAATAGGTCAGGCGAGAGGTGGCTACACCTTC. Based on the CDR3 plus reference TRBV2 and TRBJ1-2, the full variable domain is EPEVTQTPSHQVTQMGQEVILRCVPISNHLYFYWYRQILGQKVEFLVSFYNNEISEKSEIFDDQFSVERPDGSNFTLKIRSTKLEDSAMYFCASSEIGQARGGYTFGSGTRLTVV.

V usage is TRBV7-6 and J usage is TRBJ2-7; TRBD1 aligns across 7 bases. V lost 5 bases, J lost 4 bases, and 2 bases stayed unmatched. The CDR3 runs 12 residues. Germline loops: CDR1 SGHVS, CDR2 FNYEAQ. CDR3: CASSLRGYEQYF. CDR3 DNA sequence: TGTGCCAGCAGCCTCAGGGGGTACGAGCAGTACTTC.

The chain links TRBV2 to TRBJ1-2; tentative D call: TRBD1 (6 bases). The germline CDR1 and CDR2 sequences are SNHLY and FYNNEI. The CDR3 length is 13 residues. V lost 5 bases and J 3 bases, leaving 10 bases between the germline ends. The CDR3 DNA is TGTGCCAGCAGTTGGGCAGGGGACTATGGCTACACCTTC. Its translation is CASSWAGDYGYTF. The full variable domain, in which reference TRBV2 and TRBJ1-2 provide the parts outside the CDR3, is EPEVTQTPSHQVTQMGQEVILRCVPISNHLYFYWYRQILGQKVEFLVSFYNNEISEKSEIFDDQFSVERPDGSNFTLKIRSTKLEDSAMYFCASSWAGDYGYTFGSGTRLTVV.

This chain links TRBV5-1 with TRBJ1-1; D not resolved. There are 14 residues in the CDR3. Trimming removed 4 bases at V and 1 base at J, with 11 bases between. Looked up from germline, CDR1 is SGHRS and CDR2 is YFSETQ. The CDR3 DNA follows: TGCGCCAGCAGCACTAAACCTCCGAACACTGAAGCTTTCTTT. Amino acid sequence: CASSTKPPNTEAFF. Together with reference TRBV5-1 and TRBJ1-1, the CDR3 gives the full variable domain: KAGVTQTPRYLIKTRGQQVTLSCSPISGHRSVSWYQQTPGQGLQFLFEYFSETQRNKGNFPGRFSGRQFSNSRSEMNVSTLELGDSALYLCASSTKPPNTEAFFGQGTRLTVV.

For this clone: This sample also contains other DNA sequences that code for the same CDR3. This chain links TRBV9 with TRBJ1-2, with D unclear. The germline V gene has CDR1 SGDLS and CDR2 YYNGEE. Trimming cost V 1 base and J 4 bases, with 8 bases left between them. This CDR3 is 13 amino acids long. This chain's CDR3 is CASSVSGAYGYTF. For the CDR3, the DNA is TGTGCCAGCAGCGTATCTGGAGCCTATGGCTACACCTTC.

The chain employs TRBV3-1 (or the pseudogene TRBV3-2) and TRBJ1-4; maybe TRBD1 (5 bases). V lost 4 bases and J 5 bases, leaving 11 bases between the germline ends. The CDR3 is 14 amino acids. The germline gives CDR1 LGHDT, CDR2 YNNKEL (reference sequence). The DNA of the CDR3 is TGTGCCAGCAGCCCGAGACAGCTCAATGAAAAACTGTTTTTT. Translating it yields CASSPRQLNEKLFF.

This chain connects TRBV5-1 to TRBJ2-7; D might be TRBD1 or TRBD2, each matching 6 bases. Trimming left V 4 bases short and J 6 bases short, with 26 bases between. This CDR3 is 17 amino acids long. Germline V gene sequence: CDR1 SGHRS, CDR2 YFSETQ. CDR3 loop: CASSAGSGGRSGGEQYF. As DNA, the CDR3 is TGCGCCAGCAGCGCGGGGTCCGGGGGCAGATCCGGGGGCGAGCAGTACTTC. Drawing the rest from reference TRBV5-1 and TRBJ2-7, the complete variable domain is KAGVTQTPRYLIKTRGQQVTLSCSPISGHRSVSWYQQTPGQGLQFLFEYFSETQRNKGNFPGRFSGRQFSNSRSEMNVSTLELGDSALYLCASSAGSGGRSGGEQYFGPGTRLTVT.

The rearrangement links TRBV6-5 to TRBJ1-1; D is unclear. V was trimmed by 7 bases and J by 1 base, leaving 16 bases between them. Per the germline V gene, CDR1 is MNHEY and CDR2 is SVGAGI. This CDR3 is 15 amino acids long. CDR3 in DNA: TGTGCCAGCACCCCACGGGAGGGAAGGAACACTGAAGCTTTCTTT. Protein product: CASTPREGRNTEAFF.

This clone was detected only a few times. The J gene is TRBJ1-3, the V gene TRBV7-9, with 7 bases aligning to TRBD1. CDR1 is SEHNR, CDR2 FQNEAQ, per germline (reference sequence). The CDR3 is 14 amino acids. J was trimmed by 5 bases and V by 4 bases; bases with no gene match: 5. CDR3 region: CASSSTGRRNTIYF. In DNA, the CDR3 is TGTGCCAGCAGCTCGACAGGGAGGAGAAACACCATATATTTT.

The chain has TRBV18 and TRBJ1-2, with 7 bases fitting TRBD1. V was clipped by 3 bases and J by 4 bases; unmatched bases: 8. This CDR3 comprises 15 residues. Looked up from germline, CDR1 is KGHSH and CDR2 is LQKENI. CDR3: CASSPPGGQPYGYTF. CDR3 in DNA: TGTGCCAGCTCACCCCCCGGGGGACAGCCCTATGGCTACACCTTC.

The chain uses TRBV30 and TRBJ1-5; 7 positions agree with TRBD1. The CDR3 is made up of 14 amino acids. After removal of 4 bases from V and 5 bases from J, the junction contained 8 bases not matched to a gene. CDR1 and CDR2 (germline): GTSNPN, SVGIG (reference sequence). DNA for the CDR3: TGTGCCTGGAATCCAGGGGGAGTCGATCAGCCCCAGCATTTT. Its protein is CAWNPGGVDQPQHF.

This clone showed up just once. The CDR3 region has the DNA TGTGCCAGCAGCTTAGATACGGGTTTCGAGCAGTTCTTC. This gives the protein CASSLDTGFEQFF. The genes are TRBV11-3 and TRBJ2-1, with D hard to call. Per germline, CDR1 SGHNT and CDR2 YENEEA. This CDR3 is built from 13 residues. V gave up 0 bases and J gave up 10 bases, with 10 bases separating them. The full variable domain, completed using reference TRBV11-3 and TRBJ2-1, is EAGVVQSPRYKIIEKKQPVAFWCNPISGHNTLYWYLQNLGQGPELLIRYENEEAVDDSQLPKDRFSAERLKGVDSTLKIQPAELGDSAVYLCASSLDTGFEQFFGPGTRLTVL.

The gene calls are TRBV19 and TRBJ2-7; D is unresolved. Germline CDR1 is LNHDA and CDR2 is SQIVND (reference sequence). V lost 8 bases to trimming and J lost 0 bases, with 11 bases between them. The CDR3 is made up of 13 amino acids. CDR3 sequence: CASSNPSSYEQYF. The CDR3 DNA is TGTGCCAGTTCTAACCCTAGCTCCTACGAGCAGTACTTC.

J is TRBJ1-4 and V is TRBV18; no firm D call. This CDR3 contains 14 residues. Trimming removed 3 bases from V and 4 bases from J, with 9 bases in between. The germline CDR1 and CDR2 sequences are KGHSH and LQKENI. DNA for the CDR3: TGTGCCAGCTCACCGTCCTCTCGTAATGAAAAACTGTTTTTT. It encodes CASSPSSRNEKLFF. Looking up the rest from reference TRBV18 and TRBJ1-4 gives the full variable domain: NAGVMQNPRHLVRRRGQEARLRCSPMKGHSHVYWYRQLPEEGLKFMVYLQKENIIDESGMPKERFSAEFPKEGPSILRIQQVVRGDSAAYFCASSPSSRNEKLFFGSGTQLSVL.

V and J are TRBV11-2 and TRBJ2-7; 7 nucleotides line up with TRBD2. V lost 2 bases to trimming and J lost 2 bases; unmatched junction nucleotides: 9. The CDR3 is 16 residues long. Germline V CDR1 and CDR2: SGHAT, FQNNGV. CDR3 protein: CASSLQGGPVTYEQYF. The CDR3 DNA follows: TGTGCCAGCAGCTTACAGGGAGGGCCCGTCACCTACGAGCAGTACTTC.

This clone appeared a single time. The CDR3 nucleotides are TGCGCCAGCAGCTTGGCCGGGACAGGGGGCGCATCTGGCTACACCTTC. Amino acid sequence: CASSLAGTGGASGYTF. The chain recombines TRBV5-1 with TRBJ1-2; TRBD1 aligns across 12 bases. The CDR3 runs to 16 residues. Germline trimming cut 0 bases from V and 7 bases from J; bases unmatched to any gene: 7. The germline gives CDR1 SGHRS, CDR2 YFSETQ.

The chain couples TRBV20-1 to TRBJ1-1; a weak D match, TRBD1 (6 bases). With 7 bases removed from V and 7 bases from J, the gap between germline ends came to 13 bases. Looked up from germline, CDR1 is DFQATT and CDR2 is SNEGSKA (reference sequence). The CDR3 has 11 amino acids. The CDR3 reads CSVDDRYEAFF. The CDR3 DNA reads as TGCAGTGTCGACGACAGGTATGAAGCTTTCTTT.

This chain uses TRBV4-2 with TRBJ1-2; TRBD1 is a possible D gene (6 bases). The CDR3 is made up of 16 amino acids. CDR1 and CDR2 (germline): LGHNA, YNFKEQ. Between the trimmed V and J ends, which lost 0 bases and 7 bases, there was a span of 18 bases. Here the CDR3 reads CASSQEGGRVNSGYTF. As DNA, the CDR3 is TGTGCCAGCAGCCAAGAGGGGGGCAGGGTAAATTCTGGCTACACCTTC.